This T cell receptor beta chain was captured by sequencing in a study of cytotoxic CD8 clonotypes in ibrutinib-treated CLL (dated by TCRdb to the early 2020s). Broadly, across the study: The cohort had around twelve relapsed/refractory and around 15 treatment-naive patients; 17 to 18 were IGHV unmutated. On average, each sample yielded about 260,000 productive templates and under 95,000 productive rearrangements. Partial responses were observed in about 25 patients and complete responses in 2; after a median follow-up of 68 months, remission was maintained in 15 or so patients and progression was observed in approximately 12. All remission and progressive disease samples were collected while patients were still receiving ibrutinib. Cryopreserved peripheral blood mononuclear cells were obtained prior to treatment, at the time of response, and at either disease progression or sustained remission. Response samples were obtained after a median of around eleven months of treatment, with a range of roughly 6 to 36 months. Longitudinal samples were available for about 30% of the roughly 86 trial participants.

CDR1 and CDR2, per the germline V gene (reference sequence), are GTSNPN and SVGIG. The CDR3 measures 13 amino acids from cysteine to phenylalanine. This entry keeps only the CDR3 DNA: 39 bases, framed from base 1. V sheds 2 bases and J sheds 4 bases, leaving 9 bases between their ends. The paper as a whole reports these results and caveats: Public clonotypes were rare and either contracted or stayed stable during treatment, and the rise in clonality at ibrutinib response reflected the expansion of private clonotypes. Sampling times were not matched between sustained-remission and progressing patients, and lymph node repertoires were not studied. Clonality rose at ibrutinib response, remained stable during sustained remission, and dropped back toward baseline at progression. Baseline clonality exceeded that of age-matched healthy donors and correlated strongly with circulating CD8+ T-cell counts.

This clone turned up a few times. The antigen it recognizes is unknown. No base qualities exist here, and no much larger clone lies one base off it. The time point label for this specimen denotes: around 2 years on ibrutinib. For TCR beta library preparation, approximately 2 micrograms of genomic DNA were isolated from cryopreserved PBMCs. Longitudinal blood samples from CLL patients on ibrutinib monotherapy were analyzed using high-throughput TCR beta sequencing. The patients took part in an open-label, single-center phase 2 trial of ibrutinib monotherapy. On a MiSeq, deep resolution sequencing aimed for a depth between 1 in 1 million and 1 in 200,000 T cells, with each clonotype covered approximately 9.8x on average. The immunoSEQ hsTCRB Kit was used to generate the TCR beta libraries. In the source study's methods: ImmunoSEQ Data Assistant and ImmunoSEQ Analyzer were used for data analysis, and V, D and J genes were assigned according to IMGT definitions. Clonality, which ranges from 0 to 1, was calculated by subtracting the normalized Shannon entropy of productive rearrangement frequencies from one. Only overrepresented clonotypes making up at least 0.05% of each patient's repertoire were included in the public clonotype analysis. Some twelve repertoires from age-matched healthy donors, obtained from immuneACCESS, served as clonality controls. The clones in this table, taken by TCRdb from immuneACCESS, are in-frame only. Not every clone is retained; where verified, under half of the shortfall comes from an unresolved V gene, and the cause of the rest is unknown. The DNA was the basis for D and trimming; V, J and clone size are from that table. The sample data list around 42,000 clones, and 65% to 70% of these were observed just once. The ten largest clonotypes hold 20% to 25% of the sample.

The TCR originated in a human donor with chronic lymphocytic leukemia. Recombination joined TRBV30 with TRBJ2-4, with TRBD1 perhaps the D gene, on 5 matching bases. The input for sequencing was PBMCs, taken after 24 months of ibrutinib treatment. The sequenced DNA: TGTGCCTGGAGTTCGTCAGGGAAAAACATTCAGTACTTC. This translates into CAWSSSGKNIQYF.